Listed below are T cell receptor beta chains from one sample, sequenced in a study of CD8 T cells in ankylosing spondylitis. TCRdb processed the 5' RACE reads anew with MiXCR; each CDR3 protein has one entry. Seen here are fewer than 250,000 distinct CDR3 sequences, roughly 32% observed once, and the top ten hold around 4%. Sample: blood, either unsorted or a sorted T cell fraction (not recorded which). Receptor source: a male donor with ankylosing spondylitis or in good health (not recorded which). The CDR3 runs from the conserved cysteine through the conserved F or W. A D gene is named only where the DNA matches it firmly. Where a row states a size, it is once, few, many or the class of an expanded clone; other rows omit it.

D | size | J | length | V | CDR3
NA | many | TRBJ1-5 | 14 | TRBV5-1 | CASSLEGGNQPQHF
NA | NA | TRBJ2-1 | 12 | TRBV25-1 | CASSDQKGFGFF
NA | once | TRBJ2-7 | 13 | TRBV20-1 | CSARAFTDREQYF
NA | few | TRBJ1-2 | 15 | TRBV7-8 | CASSLDLGGTAVGTF
NA | NA | TRBJ1-4 | 14 | TRBV7-6 | CASSLVGSGEKLFF
TRBD2 | NA | TRBJ2-5 | 13 | TRBV20-1 | CSAPRGGLGTQYF
NA | few | TRBJ2-7 | 14 | TRBV20-1 | CSARQVQGFDEQYF
NA | few | TRBJ2-7 | 13 | TRBV28 | CASSPPALYEQYF
NA | NA | TRBJ1-1 | 13 | TRBV7-8 | CASSLAERREAFF
NA | NA | TRBJ2-1 | 13 | TRBV20-1 | CSAPILWGGEQFF
TRBD1 | once | TRBJ2-7 | 13 | TRBV12-5 | CASLRQGSYEQYF
NA | NA | TRBJ2-1 | 16 | TRBV27 | CASSDLSGDLYNEQFF
NA | NA | TRBJ2-1 | 15 | TRBV7-2 | CASSNRGGRNNEQFF
NA | NA | TRBJ2-5 | 11 | TRBV5-6 | CASSWDQTQYF
TRBD1 | NA | TRBJ2-5 | 12 | TRBV20-1 | CSALGTEETQYF
TRBD2 | NA | TRBJ2-1 | 15 | TRBV10-2 | CASREGTSGYNEQFF
TRBD2 | NA | TRBJ2-7 | 14 | TRBV12-3/TRBV12-4 | CASSHRGVSYEQYF
NA | NA | TRBJ2-3 | 19 | TRBV21-1 | CASSKALRGLAESLDTQYF
NA | few | TRBJ1-4 | 11 | TRBV20-1 | CSVAYNEKLFF
NA | NA | TRBJ2-6 | 15 | TRBV7-9 | CASSLAGPGANVLTF
TRBD2 | few | TRBJ2-1 | 16 | TRBV6-1 | CASSATSGGGYNEQFF
NA | NA | TRBJ2-3 | 13 | TRBV20-1 | CSARTGFADTQYF
NA | few | TRBJ1-2 | 16 | TRBV15 | CATSRGTEPTNYGYTF
NA | NA | TRBJ1-1 | 13 | TRBV12-3/TRBV12-4 | CASSRSENTEAFF
TRBD2 | once | TRBJ2-1 | 15 | TRBV9 | CASSVELAGDNEQFF
NA | few | TRBJ1-2 | 13 | TRBV7-9 | CASSSTARYGYTF
NA | NA | TRBJ1-2 | 14 | TRBV11-2 | CASRDPGANYGYTF
NA | NA | TRBJ1-2 | 23 | TRBV10-3 | CAISESINDDGKNVEWKRDGYTF
TRBD1 | few | TRBJ1-2 | 13 | TRBV29-1 | CSVEWDRDYGYTF
TRBD1 | few | TRBJ2-1 | 12 | TRBV7-9 | CASSRQGYEQFF
NA | many | TRBJ1-2 | 13 | TRBV29-1 | CSVADRRGRGYTF
TRBD1 | NA | TRBJ2-7 | 15 | TRBV20-1 | CSARANDRDPYEQYF
NA | NA | TRBJ2-5 | 14 | TRBV12-3/TRBV12-4 | CASRLRDNQETQYF
NA | NA | TRBJ2-7 | 14 | TRBV5-5 | CASSLVGASYEQYF
NA | NA | TRBJ1-3 | 14 | TRBV12-3/TRBV12-4 | CASSFVGRGNTIYF